This is a list of T cell receptor beta chains from one sample in a study of blood T cells in healthy people across ages. TCRdb redid the calling of the 5' RACE reads with MiXCR, one entry per CDR3 protein. The profile shows 800,000 or so distinct CDR3 sequences, 35% to 50% of them singletons. The sample comprised blood. These receptors came from a man older than 75 in good health. CDR3s include the opening cysteine and the closing phenylalanine or tryptophan. A D gene is named only where the DNA matches it firmly. Clone size is shown for a subset of rows, as once, few, many or a class of expanded clone.

>TRBV5-6|few|TRBJ1-4|NA
CASSSRRTAATNEKLFF
TGTGCCAGCAGCTCCCGTCGGACAGCCGCAACTAATGAAAAACTGTTTTTT
>TRBV6-4|few|TRBJ2-5|NA
CASSDRADDRETQYF
TGTGCCAGCAGTGACAGGGCGGACGACCGTGAGACCCAGTACTTC
>TRBV20-1|NA|TRBJ2-7|NA
CSARDLLGGGWTYEQYF
TGCAGTGCTAGAGATCTCTTGGGAGGAGGGTGGACCTACGAGCAGTACTTC
>TRBV14|many|TRBJ2-7|NA
CASSRFGTDFYEQYF
TGTGCCAGCAGCCGATTCGGGACGGACTTCTACGAGCAGTACTTC
>TRBV4-3|few|TRBJ2-7|NA
CASSQGARDSYEQYF
TGCGCCAGCAGTCAAGGGGCGAGGGACTCCTACGAGCAGTACTTC
>TRBV3-1|few|TRBJ2-3|NA
CASSQSNRGTDTQYF
TGTGCCAGCAGCCAGTCGAACCGGGGCACAGATACGCAGTATTTT
>TRBV4-2|once|TRBJ2-1|NA
CASSHTRTIYNEQFF
TGTGCCAGCAGCCATACTAGGACCATTTACAATGAGCAGTTCTTC
>TRBV10-3|few|TRBJ1-6|NA
CAISDLYNSPLHF
TGTGCCATCAGTGATCTATATAATTCACCCCTCCACTTT
>TRBV7-6|NA|TRBJ2-7|TRBD2
CASGGPSGSYNEQYF
TGTGCCAGCGGAGGACCTAGCGGGAGTTACAATGAGCAGTACTTC
>TRBV12-3/TRBV12-4|NA|TRBJ2-5|NA
CASSPLGDVQATQYF
TGTGCCAGCAGTCCTTTGGGGGATGTACAAGCGACCCAGTACTTC
>TRBV6-2/TRBV6-3|few|TRBJ2-7|TRBD2
CASSHHRTSPSGEQYF
TGTGCCAGCAGCCACCATCGGACTAGCCCTTCCGGCGAGCAGTACTTC
>TRBV7-2|few|TRBJ2-1|NA
CASLDGTRHHNEQFF
TGTGCCAGCTTGGACGGGACGCGACACCACAATGAGCAGTTCTTC
>TRBV10-3|many|TRBJ2-5|NA
CAISPGTEQETQYF
TGTGCCATCAGTCCCGGTACAGAACAAGAGACCCAGTACTTC
>TRBV5-1|NA|TRBJ2-1|NA
CASSFARAGSYNEQFF
TGCGCCAGCAGCTTCGCGCGGGCTGGCTCCTACAATGAGCAGTTCTTC
>TRBV6-1|NA|TRBJ1-5|NA
CASRFSGTNQPQHF
TGTGCCAGCAGATTTTCAGGGACAAATCAGCCCCAGCATTTT
>TRBV5-1|NA|TRBJ2-3|TRBD2
CASSLSGSPDTQYF
TGCGCCAGCAGCCTGAGCGGGAGCCCAGATACGCAGTATTTT
>TRBV20-1|few|TRBJ2-1|TRBD2
CSARTLAGHLLYNEQFF
TGCAGTGCTAGAACCCTAGCGGGGCACCTCCTCTACAATGAGCAGTTCTTC
>TRBV12-3/TRBV12-4|NA|TRBJ2-7|NA
CASSGGYIYEQYF
TGTGCCAGCAGTGGAGGGTACATCTACGAGCAGTACTTC
>TRBV4-3|NA|TRBJ2-1|TRBD2
CASSQSLAGGSDEQFF
TGCGCCAGCAGCCAGTCACTAGCGGGAGGATCCGATGAGCAGTTCTTC